The next 21 T cell receptor beta chains were all read from a single sample in a study of T cells of healthy individuals. In TCRdb, the 5' RACE reads were re-called with MiXCR into one record per CDR3 protein. This table holds over 95,000 distinct CDR3 sequences, under 20% found once. These receptor sequences come from a human donor in good health.

This clonotype was observed many times. The chain has TRBV6-1 and TRBJ1-2; D may be TRBD1 (5 bases). V was trimmed by 4 bases and J by 3 bases, leaving 9 bases between them. Germline V gives CDR1 MNHNS, CDR2 SASEGT. This CDR3 is built from 13 residues. In DNA form, the CDR3 reads TGTGCCAGCAGTGTCGGGGGGGACTATGGCTACACCTTC. The encoded protein is CASSVGGDYGYTF.

The CDR3 spells CASSSRPSGRGTDTQYF. The CDR3 nucleotides read TGTGCCAGCAGCTCCCGCCCTAGCGGGAGGGGTACAGATACGCAGTATTTT. The chain couples TRBV7-3 to TRBJ2-3; TRBD2 matches at 12 bases. The V and J ends lost 4 bases and 3 bases, in that order; junction bases with no gene match: 8. The CDR3 has 17 residues. The germline V gene has CDR1 SGHTA and CDR2 FQGTGA.

The rearrangement links TRBV20-1 to TRBJ2-7, with D possibly matching TRBD1 (6 bases). Germline CDR1 and CDR2: DFQATT and SNEGSKA (reference sequence). This CDR3 is built from 12 residues. The germline V and J ends were trimmed by 4 bases and 1 base, with 8 bases remaining between them. CDR3 in DNA: TGCAGTGCTAAGGACAGTTCCTACGAGCAGTACTTC. Protein: CSAKDSSYEQYF.

The rearrangement uses TRBV5-1 and TRBJ2-1; 8 nucleotides align to TRBD1. V was pared by 4 bases and J by 4 bases, with 7 bases of the junction left unmatched. The CDR3 consists of 15 residues. Germline CDR1 is SGHRS and CDR2 is YFSETQ. The CDR3 reads CASSVRQGLYNEQFF. CDR3 DNA sequence: TGCGCCAGCAGCGTACGACAGGGGTTGTACAATGAGCAGTTCTTC. Full variable domain (remainder filled in from reference TRBV5-1 and TRBJ2-1): KAGVTQTPRYLIKTRGQQVTLSCSPISGHRSVSWYQQTPGQGLQFLFEYFSETQRNKGNFPGRFSGRQFSNSRSEMNVSTLELGDSALYLCASSVRQGLYNEQFFGPGTRLTVL.

The J gene is TRBJ2-3, the V gene TRBV20-1; 13 nucleotides agree with TRBD2. Germline loops: CDR1 DFQATT, CDR2 SNEGSKA (reference sequence). Trimming cost V 6 bases and J 4 bases; bases outside gene matches: 10. The CDR3 sequence is 16 residues long. CDR3 amino acids: CSATGLAGESADTQYF. For the CDR3, the DNA is TGCAGTGCAACCGGACTAGCGGGAGAATCTGCAGATACGCAGTATTTT.

The chain employs TRBV9 and TRBJ1-2; 7 nucleotides match TRBD1. The CDR3 is made up of 13 amino acids. V was clipped by 0 bases and J by 6 bases; unmatched bases: 2. Looked up from germline, CDR1 is SGDLS and CDR2 is YYNGEE. The CDR3 region is CASSVGTGHGYTF. CDR3 bases: TGTGCCAGCAGCGTAGGGACAGGCCATGGCTACACCTTC.

The CDR3 sequence is CAISETGDPGETQYF. The CDR3 DNA reads as TGTGCCATCAGTGAAACAGGGGATCCGGGGGAGACCCAGTACTTC. The chain employs TRBV10-3 and TRBJ2-5; 7 nucleotides line up with TRBD1. In germline, CDR1 is ENHRY, CDR2 SYGVKD. The CDR3 length is 15 residues. V gave up 3 bases and J gave up 5 bases; unmatched junction bases: 9.

Many counts were recorded for this clonotype. The chain employs TRBV6-6 and TRBJ2-4, with TRBD2 matching over 10 bases. After removal of 0 bases from V and 0 bases from J, the junction contained 11 bases not matched to a gene. Germline lookup yields CDR1 MNHNY and CDR2 SVGAGI (reference sequence). The CDR3 length is 20 residues. The CDR3 nucleotides read TGTGCCAGCAGTTACTCGATGGGTAGCGGGGGGAATTTAGCCAAAAACATTCAGTACTTC. Protein: CASSYSMGSGGNLAKNIQYF.

CDR3 nucleotide sequence: TGTGCCATCAGTGGGACAGGGGGAATGGGAACTGAAGCTTTCTTT. It is translated as CAISGTGGMGTEAFF. The rearrangement joins TRBV10-3 to TRBJ1-1; 10 nucleotides agree with TRBD1. Germline CDR1 ENHRY, CDR2 SYGVKD. CDR3 length equals 15 residues. V was clipped by 4 bases and J by 5 bases; unmatched bases: 7.

This chain links TRBV27 with TRBJ1-6, with 8 bases lining up with TRBD1. V trimming: 2 bases; J trimming: 7 bases; junction bases outside the gene matches: 4. The CDR3 runs to 15 residues. The germline V gene encodes CDR1 MNHEY and CDR2 SMNVEV (reference sequence). The CDR3 coding sequence is TGTGCCAGCAGTTTAGGCGGACAGGGCAATTCACCCCTCCACTTT. Amino acid sequence: CASSLGGQGNSPLHF.

This clonotype was seen repeatedly, ten times or more. The chain employs TRBV24-1 and TRBJ1-2, with D unclear. The V and J ends lost 3 bases and 4 bases respectively, with 14 bases between them. Germline V gene lookup returns CDR1 KGHDR and CDR2 SFDVKD. The CDR3 consists of 15 residues. The CDR3 here is CATSDTFGSSYGYTF. In DNA form, the CDR3 reads TGTGCCACCAGTGATACTTTCGGGAGTTCCTATGGCTACACCTTC.

The V gene is TRBV4-1, the J gene TRBJ2-2; D gene ambiguous. This CDR3 has 14 amino acids. The germline CDR1 and CDR2 sequences are MGHRA and YSYEKL. Trimming cost V 6 bases and J 8 bases, with 16 bases left between them. The CDR3 reads CASRAPDGEGELFF. As DNA, the CDR3 is TGCGCCAGCAGGGCCCCTGACGGTGAAGGGGAGCTGTTTTTT.

This clonotype was counted a few times. V gene TRBV7-2 combines with J gene TRBJ2-5; the match to TRBD1 covers 9 bases. V shed 6 bases, J shed 5 bases, and the junction held 10 bases outside the gene matches. This CDR3 has 15 amino acids. Germline CDR1 SGHTA, CDR2 FQGNSA. CDR3: CASSYQQGAVETQYF. CDR3 nucleotides: TGTGCCAGCAGTTATCAACAGGGGGCGGTGGAGACCCAGTACTTC.

There are many counts of this clonotype. This chain joins TRBV6-2 or TRBV6-3 and TRBJ2-7; D possibly corresponds to TRBD2 (6 bases). Trimming cost V 0 bases and J 4 bases, with 16 bases left between them. The CDR3 sequence is 16 residues long. Germline CDR1 MNHEY, CDR2 SVGEGT. The CDR3 sequence: CASSYSPGAGIYEQYF. The CDR3, as DNA: TGTGCCAGCAGTTACTCCCCGGGAGCCGGGATTTACGAGCAGTACTTC.

The rearrangement links TRBV30 to TRBJ2-1; 9 positions match TRBD2. Germline lookup yields CDR1 GTSNPN and CDR2 SVGIG (reference sequence). Trimming at V came to 0 bases and at J to 7 bases, leaving 4 bases not matched to a gene. This CDR3 is built from 14 residues. CDR3 sequence: CAWSVMRGGNEQFF. The CDR3 nucleotides read TGTGCCTGGAGTGTAATGCGGGGGGGGAATGAGCAGTTCTTC.

This clonotype has more than one count but fewer than ten. The gene calls are TRBV9 and TRBJ2-3; TRBD1 agrees at 8 bases. The CDR3 sequence is 15 residues long. Trimming cost V 5 bases and J 2 bases; bases outside gene matches: 7. Germline CDR1 and CDR2: SGDLS and YYNGEE. The CDR3 here is CASRPPGQDTDTQYF. In nucleotides, the CDR3 is TGTGCCAGCAGACCACCGGGACAGGACACAGATACGCAGTATTTT.

The table lists this clonotype with a few counts. The chain is built from TRBV20-1 and TRBJ2-7; 9 positions agree with TRBD1. V dropped 1 base and J dropped 2; count of bases not matched to a gene: 9. CDR3 length: 16 amino acids. CDR1 is DFQATT and CDR2 is SNEGSKA in the germline V gene (reference sequence). This CDR3 reads CSARVWGQGQTYEQYF. CDR3 bases: TGCAGTGCTAGAGTTTGGGGACAGGGCCAAACCTACGAGCAGTACTTC.

The rearrangement links TRBV12-3 or TRBV12-4 to TRBJ2-2, with D maybe TRBD2 (5 bases). CDR3 size: 16 residues. Trimming took 5 bases from V and 0 from J, leaving 13 bases between them. Written as DNA, the CDR3 is TGTGCCAGCAGTCTACCGGACGGGGCGAACACCGGGGAGCTGTTTTTT. It yields the protein CASSLPDGANTGELFF.

This clonotype was detected many times. The V and J genes are TRBV9 and TRBJ2-7, with TRBD2 matching over 8 bases. The CDR3 sequence is 16 residues long. Trimming at V came to 4 bases and at J to 2 bases, leaving 11 bases not matched to a gene. Per germline, CDR1 SGDLS and CDR2 YYNGEE. Here the CDR3 DNA reads TGTGCCAGCAGCCCGGGGGGGGCACCTGAGACCTACGAGCAGTACTTC. Its translation is CASSPGGAPETYEQYF.

This clonotype was seen a few times. The chain links TRBV3-1 to TRBJ2-7, with 10 bases lining up with TRBD2. This CDR3 has 16 residues. Germline V gene data show CDR1 as LGHDT and CDR2 as YNNKEL (reference sequence). V was clipped by 3 bases and J by 0 bases; unmatched bases: 5. CDR3 DNA sequence: TGTGCCAGCAGCCACTTCACTAGCGGGATCTCCTACGAGCAGTACTTC. Its translation is CASSHFTSGISYEQYF.

This clonotype was observed many times. This chain links TRBV2 with TRBJ1-1; 11 bases line up with TRBD1. CDR3 length: 16 residues. Trimming at V came to 5 bases and at J to 1 base, leaving 6 bases not matched to a gene. From germline, CDR1 is SNHLY and CDR2 FYNNEI. CDR3 DNA sequence: TGTGCCAGCAGTATCGGGACAGGGGGTCAGAACACTGAAGCTTTCTTT. Translated, it gives CASSIGTGGQNTEAFF.